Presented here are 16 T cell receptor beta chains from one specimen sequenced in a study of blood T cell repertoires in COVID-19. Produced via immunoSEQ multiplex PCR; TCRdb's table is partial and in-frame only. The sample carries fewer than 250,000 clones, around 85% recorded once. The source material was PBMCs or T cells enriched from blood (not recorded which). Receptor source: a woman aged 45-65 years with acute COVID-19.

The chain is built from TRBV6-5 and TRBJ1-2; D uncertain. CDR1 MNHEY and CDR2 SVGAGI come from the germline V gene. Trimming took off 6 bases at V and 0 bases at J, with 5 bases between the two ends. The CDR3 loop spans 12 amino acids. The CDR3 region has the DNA TGTGCCAGCAGCGGGGCTAACTATGGCTACACCTTC. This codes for CASSGANYGYTF.

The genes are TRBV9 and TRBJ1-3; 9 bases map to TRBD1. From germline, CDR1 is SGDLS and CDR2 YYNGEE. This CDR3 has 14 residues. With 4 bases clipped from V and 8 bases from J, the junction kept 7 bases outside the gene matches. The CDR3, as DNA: TGTGCCAGCAGCTTCCGGGACAGGGTCGACACCATATATTTT. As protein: CASSFRDRVDTIYF.

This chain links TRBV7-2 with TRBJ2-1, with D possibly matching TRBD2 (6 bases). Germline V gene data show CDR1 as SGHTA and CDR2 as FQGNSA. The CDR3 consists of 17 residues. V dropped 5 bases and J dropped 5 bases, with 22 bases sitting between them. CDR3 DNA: TGTGCCAGCAGCCACCGCCAGGCGGGGAGGCTTAACAATGAGCAGTTCTTC. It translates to CASSHRQAGRLNNEQFF.

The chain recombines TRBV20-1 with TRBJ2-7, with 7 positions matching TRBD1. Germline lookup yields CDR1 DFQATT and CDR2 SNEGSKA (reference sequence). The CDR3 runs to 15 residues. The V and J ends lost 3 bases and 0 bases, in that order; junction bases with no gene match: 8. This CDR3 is CSASRGQRGSYEQYF. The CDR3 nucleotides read TGCAGTGCTAGTCGGGGACAGAGAGGCTCCTACGAGCAGTACTTC.

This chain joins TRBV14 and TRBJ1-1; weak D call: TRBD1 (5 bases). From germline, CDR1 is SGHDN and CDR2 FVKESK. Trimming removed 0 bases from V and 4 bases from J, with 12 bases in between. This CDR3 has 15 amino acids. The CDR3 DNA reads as TGTGCCAGCAGCCAAGATTCTCGGGGGGGCACTGAAGCTTTCTTT. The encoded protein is CASSQDSRGGTEAFF.

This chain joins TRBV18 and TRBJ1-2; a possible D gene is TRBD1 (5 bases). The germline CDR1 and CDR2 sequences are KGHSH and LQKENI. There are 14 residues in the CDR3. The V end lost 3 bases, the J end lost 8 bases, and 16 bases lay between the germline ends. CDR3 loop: CASSPGTAIGGYTF. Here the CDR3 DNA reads TGTGCCAGCTCACCCGGGACTGCAATAGGAGGCTACACCTTC.

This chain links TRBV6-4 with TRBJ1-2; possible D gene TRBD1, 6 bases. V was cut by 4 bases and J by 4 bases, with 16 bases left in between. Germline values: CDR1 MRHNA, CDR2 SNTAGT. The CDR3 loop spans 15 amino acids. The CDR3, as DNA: TGTGCCAGCAGTGGGGCGAGGACAGCCCCCTATGGCTACACCTTC. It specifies CASSGARTAPYGYTF.

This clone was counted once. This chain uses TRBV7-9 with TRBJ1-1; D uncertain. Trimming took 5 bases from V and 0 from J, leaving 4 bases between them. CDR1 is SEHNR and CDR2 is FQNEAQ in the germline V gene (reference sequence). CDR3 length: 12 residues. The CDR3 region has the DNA TGTGCCAGCAGCCTATTGAACACTGAAGCTTTCTTT. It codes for CASSLLNTEAFF. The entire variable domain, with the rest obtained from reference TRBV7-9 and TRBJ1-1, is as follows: DTGVSQNPRHKITKRGQNVTFRCDPISEHNRLYWYRQTLGQGPEFLTYFQNEAQLEKSRLLSDRFSAERPKGSFSTLEIQRTEQGDSAMYLCASSLLNTEAFFGQGTRLTVV.

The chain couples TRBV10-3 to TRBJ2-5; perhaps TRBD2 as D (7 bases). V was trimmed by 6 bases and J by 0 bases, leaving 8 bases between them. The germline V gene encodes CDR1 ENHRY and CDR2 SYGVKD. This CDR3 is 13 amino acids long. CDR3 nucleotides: TGTGCCATCAGAGGGGGGGACCAAGAGACCCAGTACTTC. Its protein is CAIRGGDQETQYF.

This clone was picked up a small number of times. The CDR3 is CASSPGAGGTEAFF. The CDR3 DNA reads TGTGCCAGCAGCCCGGGGGCAGGGGGGACTGAAGCTTTCTTT. The chain combines TRBV5-4 with TRBJ1-1; 7 nucleotides agree with TRBD1. Per the germline V gene, CDR1 is SGHNT and CDR2 is YYREEE (reference sequence). There are 14 residues in the CDR3. With 4 bases clipped from V and 5 bases from J, the junction kept 8 bases outside the gene matches. The whole variable domain, filled in from reference TRBV5-4 and TRBJ1-1, reads ETGVTQSPTHLIKTRGQQVTLRCSSQSGHNTVSWYQQALGQGPQFIFQYYREEENGRGNFPPRFSGLQFPNYSSELNVNALELDDSALYLCASSPGAGGTEAFFGQGTRLTVV.

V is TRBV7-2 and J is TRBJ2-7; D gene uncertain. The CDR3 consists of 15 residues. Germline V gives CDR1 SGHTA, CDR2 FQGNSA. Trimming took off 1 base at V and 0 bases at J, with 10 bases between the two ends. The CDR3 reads CASSLDSLNSYEQYF. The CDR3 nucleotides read TGTGCCAGCAGCTTAGACAGCCTGAACTCCTACGAGCAGTACTTC.

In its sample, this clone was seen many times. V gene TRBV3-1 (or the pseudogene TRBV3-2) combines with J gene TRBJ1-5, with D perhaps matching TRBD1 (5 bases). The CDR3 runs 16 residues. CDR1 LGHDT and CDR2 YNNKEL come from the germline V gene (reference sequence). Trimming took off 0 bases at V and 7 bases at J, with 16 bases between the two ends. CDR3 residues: CASSQDLAEGRQPQHF. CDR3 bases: TGTGCCAGCAGCCAAGACCTGGCGGAGGGGAGACAGCCCCAGCATTTT.

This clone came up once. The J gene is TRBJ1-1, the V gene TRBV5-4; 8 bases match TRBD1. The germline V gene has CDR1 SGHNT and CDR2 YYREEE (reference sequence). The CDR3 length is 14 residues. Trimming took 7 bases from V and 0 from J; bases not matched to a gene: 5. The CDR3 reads CASSRDRMNTEAFF. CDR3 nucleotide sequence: TGTGCCAGCTCACGGGACAGGATGAACACTGAAGCTTTCTTT.

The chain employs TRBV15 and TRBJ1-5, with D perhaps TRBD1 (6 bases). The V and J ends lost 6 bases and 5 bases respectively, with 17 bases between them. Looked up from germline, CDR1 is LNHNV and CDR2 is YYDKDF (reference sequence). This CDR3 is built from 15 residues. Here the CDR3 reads CATRGGLAPHQPQHF. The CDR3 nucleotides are TGTGCCACCAGGGGGGGGCTGGCTCCCCATCAGCCCCAGCATTTT. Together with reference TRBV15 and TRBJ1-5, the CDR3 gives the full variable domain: DAMVIQNPRYQVTQFGKPVTLSCSQTLNHNVMYWYQQKSSQAPKLLFHYYDKDFNNEADTPDNFQSRRPNTSFCFLDIRSPGLGDTAMYLCATRGGLAPHQPQHFGDGTRLSIL.

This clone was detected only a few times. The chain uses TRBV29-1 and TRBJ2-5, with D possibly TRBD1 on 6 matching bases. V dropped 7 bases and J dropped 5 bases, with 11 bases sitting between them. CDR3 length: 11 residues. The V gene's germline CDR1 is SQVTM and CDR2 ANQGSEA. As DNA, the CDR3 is TGCAGCGACAGGGTAAGGGAGACCCAGTACTTC. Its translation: CSDRVRETQYF.

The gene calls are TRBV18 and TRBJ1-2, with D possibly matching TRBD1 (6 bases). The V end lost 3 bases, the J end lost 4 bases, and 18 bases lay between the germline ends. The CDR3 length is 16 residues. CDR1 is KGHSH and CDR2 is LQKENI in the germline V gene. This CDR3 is CASSPDRTPGFYGYTF. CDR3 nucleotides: TGTGCCAGCTCACCCGACAGGACACCCGGATTCTATGGCTACACCTTC.